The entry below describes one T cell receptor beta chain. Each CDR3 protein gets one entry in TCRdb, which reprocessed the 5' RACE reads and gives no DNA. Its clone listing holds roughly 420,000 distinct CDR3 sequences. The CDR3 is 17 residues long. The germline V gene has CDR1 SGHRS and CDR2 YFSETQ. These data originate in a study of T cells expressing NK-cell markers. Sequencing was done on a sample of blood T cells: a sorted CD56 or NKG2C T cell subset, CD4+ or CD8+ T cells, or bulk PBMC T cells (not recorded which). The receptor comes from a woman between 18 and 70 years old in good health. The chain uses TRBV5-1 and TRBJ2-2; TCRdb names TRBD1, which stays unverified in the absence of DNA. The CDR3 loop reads CASRPGPRGEGPGELFF.